This T cell receptor beta chain derives from a study of tumor-infiltrating lymphocytes in primary liver carcinoma. Study-wide results and caveats: When set against blood, tumors had a significantly higher top-250-clone fraction (p = 0.039).

RNA was extracted from whole blood without cell sorting, alongside germline DNA. In the case of this clonotype: Its antigen is not identified. Given a much more abundant clone one base away, this may be a read error.

The CDR3 length is 15 residues. Germline V gives CDR1 MNHEY, CDR2 SVGAGI. A constant-region primer primed TCR beta cDNA synthesis from about 0.45 ug of total RNA. Libraries for TCR beta were built through three nested multiplex PCR rounds, which together made up a slightly modified ARM-PCR procedure. For approximately 11 cycles apiece, the opening two PCR rounds ran with TRBV1-TRBV30 forward primers and a C-beta reverse primer. TCRdb reanalysed the multiplex PCR reads using MiXCR and keeps one entry per CDR3 protein. This sample has roughly 330,000 distinct CDR3 sequences, with 65% found just once. The TCR was taken from a man aged 35-49 years with primary liver carcinoma and hepatitis B virus infection. The sample consisted of peripheral blood. This chain joins TRBV6-5 and TRBJ1-4, with D possibly matching TRBD1 (5 bases). CDR3 amino acids: CVSSYQGGTNEKLFF. The CDR3 nucleotides are TGTGTCAGCAGTTACCAGGGAGGAACTAATGAAAAACTGTTTTTT.